These 4 T cell receptor beta chains came from one sample sequenced in a study of molecular identifiers for immune sequencing clone quantification. From the PCR reads, TCRdb called clonotypes with MiXCR, one entry per CDR3 protein. The sample includes approximately 630,000 distinct CDR3 sequences, 25% of them seen just once. The sample consisted of naive CD8+ T cells from blood, with Jurkat cell RNA spiked in. The subset denotes: FACS-sorted CD8+CD4-CCR7+CD45RA+ naive T cells. These receptors originate from a human donor in good health. Some libraries in this study had Jurkat cell RNA spiked in.

V gene TRBV7-2 combines with J gene TRBJ2-3, with D unresolved. Trimming removed 1 base from V and 0 bases from J, with 8 bases in between. CDR1 is SGHTA and CDR2 is FQGNSA in the germline V gene. The CDR3 extends over 15 amino acids. The CDR3, as DNA: TGTGCCAGCAGCTTAGTTTTTCCTAGCACAGATACGCAGTATTTT. Its protein product is CASSLVFPSTDTQYF.

The chain links TRBV6-2 or TRBV6-3 to TRBJ1-1; D is undetermined. The length of the CDR3 is 13 residues. Germline V gene data show CDR1 as MNHEY and CDR2 as SVGEGT. V dropped 7 bases and J dropped 2 bases, with 11 bases sitting between them. The DNA of the CDR3 is TGTGCCAGCACCCCCTATGTAAACACTGAAGCTTTCTTT. It encodes CASTPYVNTEAFF.

This clonotype was counted only a few times. The gene calls are TRBV5-1 and TRBJ1-2, with D maybe TRBD1 (6 bases). V was shortened by 0 bases and J by 3 bases, with 18 bases between the two germline ends. CDR3 length equals 17 residues. Germline values: CDR1 SGHRS, CDR2 YFSETQ. CDR3 sequence (DNA): TGCGCCAGCAGCTTGGTCCCCCAGCAGGGGATGGACTATGGCTACACCTTC. This gives the protein CASSLVPQQGMDYGYTF.

This clonotype was observed a few times. The CDR3 coding sequence is TGCAGTGCTAGAGACGGGGACCGCTACTACGAGCAGTACTTC. It encodes CSARDGDRYYEQYF. The J gene is TRBJ2-7, the V gene TRBV20-1; D may correspond to TRBD1 or TRBD2 (5 bases each). Trimming cost V 0 bases and J 3 bases, with 12 bases left between them. The CDR3 runs to 14 residues. CDR1 is DFQATT, CDR2 SNEGSKA, per germline (reference sequence).